The next 30 T cell receptor beta chains were all read from a single sample in a study of cytomegalovirus exposure and HLA in healthy donors. Researchers ran the PCR with 60 Vbeta and 13 Jbeta primers. Assay: immunoSEQ multiplex PCR; the TCRdb copy retains only in-frame clones and omits some. The sample includes some 250,000 clones, about 80% of them seen just once. Sequencing used PBMCs. Receptor source: an older woman in good health and CMV-seropositive.

The V gene is TRBV30, the J gene TRBJ1-3; D gene ambiguous. The CDR3 loop spans 11 amino acids. Germline CDR1 and CDR2: GTSNPN and SVGIG (reference sequence). The V gene lost 4 bases and the J gene lost 4 bases, with 5 bases spanning the gap. The CDR3 DNA reads TGTGCCTGGACATCAGGAAACACCATATATTTT. This codes for CAWTSGNTIYF.

This clone was seen a few times. The chain uses TRBV27 and TRBJ1-2; 7 bases fit TRBD1. In germline, CDR1 is MNHEY, CDR2 SMNVEV (reference sequence). V was pared by 7 bases and J by 5 bases, with 7 bases of the junction left unmatched. CDR3 size: 13 residues. For the CDR3, the DNA is TGTGCCAGCAAAAACAGGGGTGCGTATGGCTACACCTTC. Amino acids: CASKNRGAYGYTF.

This clone was recorded a few times. This sequence joins TRBV6-5 and TRBJ2-7; D is uncertain. V lost 6 bases and J 5 bases, leaving 11 bases between the germline ends. Germline CDR1 MNHEY, CDR2 SVGAGI. The CDR3 consists of 12 residues. The CDR3 nucleotides are TGTGCCAGCAGCTCTACCCATAACGAGCAGTACTTC. It translates to CASSSTHNEQYF.

This clone was seen only once. J is TRBJ1-3 and V is TRBV29-1; a weak D match, TRBD1 (5 bases). Germline assignment: CDR1 SQVTM and CDR2 ANQGSEA. The CDR3 is made up of 16 amino acids. The V end lost 1 base, the J end lost 0 bases, and 13 bases lay between the germline ends. The CDR3 loop is CSVEGQGDLSGNTIYF. CDR3 sequence (DNA): TGCAGCGTTGAAGGCCAGGGTGACCTCTCTGGAAACACCATATATTTT.

V usage is TRBV6-5 and J usage is TRBJ1-1, with TRBD1 as a possible D gene (5 bases). The CDR3 contains 14 residues. Per germline, CDR1 MNHEY and CDR2 SVGAGI. Trimming left V 8 bases short and J 2 bases short, with 15 bases between. DNA of the CDR3: TGTGCCAGCTTTGGGGCTTCTCACAACACTGAAGCTTTCTTT. Its translation: CASFGASHNTEAFF.

The CDR3, as DNA: TGTGCCAGCAGCTTAGAAACGGGTCAGGGGGCAACTAATGAAAAACTGTTTTTT. It yields the protein CASSLETGQGATNEKLFF. This chain uses TRBV7-9 with TRBJ1-4; TRBD1 matches at 7 bases. CDR1 is SEHNR, CDR2 FQNEAQ, per germline (reference sequence). With 1 base clipped from V and 0 bases from J, the junction kept 8 bases outside the gene matches. The CDR3 consists of 18 residues.

This sequence joins TRBV19 and TRBJ2-2; TRBD2 aligns across 13 bases. Trimming cost V 5 bases and J 5 bases; bases outside gene matches: 8. CDR3 length: 17 amino acids. The germline V gene encodes CDR1 LNHDA and CDR2 SQIVND (reference sequence). CDR3 residues: CASSPRGLAGRTGELFF. Written as DNA, the CDR3 is TGTGCCAGTAGTCCCCGGGGACTAGCGGGAAGGACCGGGGAGCTGTTTTTT.

The CDR3 loop is CASSTVLSYEQYF. The CDR3 region has the DNA TGTGCCAGCAGTACGGTCCTTTCCTACGAGCAGTACTTC. The chain employs TRBV6-6 and TRBJ2-7; D remains ambiguous. Germline values: CDR1 MNHNY, CDR2 SVGAGI (reference sequence). Trimming removed 5 bases at V and 1 base at J, with 9 bases between. CDR3 length equals 13 residues.

The V gene is TRBV18, the J gene TRBJ2-1, with TRBD2 matching over 7 bases. V lost 0 bases to trimming and J lost 3 bases; unmatched junction nucleotides: 2. The CDR3 totals 15 residues. Germline loops: CDR1 KGHSH, CDR2 LQKENI. CDR3 in DNA: TGTGCCAGCTCACCACCGGGAGGGTTCTACAATGAGCAGTTCTTC. Amino acids: CASSPPGGFYNEQFF.

This clone has just one count. V is TRBV7-9 and J is TRBJ2-7, with 7 bases that match TRBD1. This CDR3 is built from 17 residues. V lost 1 base and J lost 2; bases outside the gene matches: 11. Germline V gene data show CDR1 as SEHNR and CDR2 as FQNEAQ (reference sequence). For the CDR3, the DNA is TGTGCCAGCAGCTTAGAGCCCGGACAGGATCACGCCTACGAGCAGTACTTC. Translation: CASSLEPGQDHAYEQYF.

The chain is built from TRBV6-5 and TRBJ2-5, with 7 bases lining up with TRBD1. V shed 4 bases, J shed 2 bases, and the junction held 7 bases outside the gene matches. The CDR3 runs 15 residues. The V gene's germline CDR1 is MNHEY and CDR2 SVGAGI. The CDR3 nucleotides read TGTGCCAGCAGTTGGCGACAGGGTAGGCAAGAGACCCAGTACTTC. Its protein is CASSWRQGRQETQYF.

V is TRBV5-6 and J is TRBJ1-2; D not resolved. The CDR3 length is 14 residues. Germline assignment: CDR1 SGHDT and CDR2 YYEEEE. The V end was cut by 4 bases, the J end by 3 bases, with 13 bases between. The CDR3 DNA follows: TGTGCCAGCAGCCCCGCCCTATCCGACTATGGCTACACCTTC. Encoded protein: CASSPALSDYGYTF.

This sequence joins TRBV27 and TRBJ2-1; TRBD1 matches 7 bases. This CDR3 region has 16 residues. The V gene's germline CDR1 is MNHEY and CDR2 SMNVEV (reference sequence). V lost 7 bases and J lost 9; bases outside the gene matches: 18. The CDR3 DNA reads TGTGCCAGCACCGAAAGGGGGCAACTATCCTCCGTTGAGCAGTTCTTC. As protein: CASTERGQLSSVEQFF.

This clone was found once. The V call is TRBV11-3, the J call TRBJ2-1, with 9 bases identical to TRBD2. The CDR3 extends over 16 amino acids. V lost 5 bases and J lost 4; bases outside the gene matches: 9. The germline gives CDR1 SGHNT, CDR2 YENEEA. CDR3 DNA sequence: TGTGCCAGCAGCCCGCGGGGGGGTGGCGGGTACAATGAGCAGTTCTTC. It codes for CASSPRGGGGYNEQFF. The complete variable domain, with remaining parts taken from reference TRBV11-3 and TRBJ2-1, reads EAGVVQSPRYKIIEKKQPVAFWCNPISGHNTLYWYLQNLGQGPELLIRYENEEAVDDSQLPKDRFSAERLKGVDSTLKIQPAELGDSAVYLCASSPRGGGGYNEQFFGPGTRLTVL.

The V gene is TRBV11-2, the J gene TRBJ2-5; TRBD2 aligns across 7 bases. V was clipped by 3 bases and J by 2 bases; unmatched bases: 6. Germline CDR1 and CDR2: SGHAT and FQNNGV. The CDR3 runs to 15 residues. CDR3: CASSFGGLNQETQYF. CDR3 nucleotide sequence: TGTGCCAGCAGCTTTGGGGGACTAAATCAAGAGACCCAGTACTTC.

The chain combines TRBV19 with TRBJ2-7; 9 nucleotides align to TRBD2. This CDR3 comprises 15 residues. Germline CDR1 reads LNHDA; CDR2 reads SQIVND (reference sequence). The J segment lost 6 bases and the V segment lost 3 bases, leaving 9 bases of the junction unmatched. CDR3 residues: CASSISPGLAVEQYF. DNA for the CDR3: TGTGCCAGTAGTATTAGCCCGGGACTAGCAGTCGAGCAGTACTTC.

The gene calls are TRBV2 and TRBJ2-7, with 12 bases lining up with TRBD2. Per germline, CDR1 SNHLY and CDR2 FYNNEI. J lost 7 bases, V lost 7 bases, and 11 bases had no gene match. The CDR3 loop spans 15 amino acids. DNA of the CDR3: TGTGCCAGCACCCTCGATGGACTAGCGGGATTTGAGCAGTACTTC. This encodes CASTLDGLAGFEQYF. Full variable domain (rest looked up from reference TRBV2 and TRBJ2-7): EPEVTQTPSHQVTQMGQEVILRCVPISNHLYFYWYRQILGQKVEFLVSFYNNEISEKSEIFDDQFSVERPDGSNFTLKIRSTKLEDSAMYFCASTLDGLAGFEQYFGPGTRLTVT.

The chain carries TRBV18 and TRBJ1-1, with a possible D match to TRBD1 (6 bases). The CDR3 consists of 14 residues. V lost 2 bases to trimming and J lost 10 bases, with 17 bases between them. Germline V gives CDR1 KGHSH, CDR2 LQKENI. The CDR3 region is CASSPDLGQGRAFF. DNA for the CDR3: TGTGCCAGCTCACCAGATCTGGGGCAGGGGCGAGCTTTCTTT.

The V and J genes are TRBV4-2 and TRBJ1-1, with a possible D match to TRBD1 (6 bases). Germline CDR1 is LGHNA and CDR2 is YNFKEQ. V gave up 1 base and J gave up 1 base, with 16 bases separating them. The CDR3 is 17 amino acids. The CDR3: CASSQAPNGGANTEAFF. In nucleotides, the CDR3 is TGTGCCAGCAGCCAAGCCCCAAATGGGGGGGCGAACACTGAAGCTTTCTTT.

The chain recombines TRBV5-1 with TRBJ1-1, with TRBD1 as a possible D gene (5 bases). The germline CDR1 and CDR2 sequences are SGHRS and YFSETQ. V lost 0 bases and J 4 bases, leaving 7 bases between the germline ends. This CDR3 has 13 residues. The CDR3 reads CASSLGRGTEAFF. Here the CDR3 DNA reads TGCGCCAGCAGCTTGGGTAGGGGCACTGAAGCTTTCTTT.

This chain joins TRBV28 and TRBJ2-1; tentative D call: TRBD1 (6 bases). V lost 5 bases and J lost 5, with 19 bases in between. The length of the CDR3 is 16 residues. Germline values: CDR1 MDHEN, CDR2 SYDVKM. CDR3 coding DNA: TGTGCCAGCAGTACCCAGACAGGATTCTTTAACAATGAGCAGTTCTTC. Residues: CASSTQTGFFNNEQFF.

Only one count was recorded for this clone. V is TRBV6-1 and J is TRBJ1-2; D is perhaps TRBD1 (6 bases). Germline loops: CDR1 MNHNS, CDR2 SASEGT. Between the trimmed V and J ends, which lost 2 bases and 8 bases, there was a span of 18 bases. The CDR3 has 15 amino acids. Written as DNA, the CDR3 is TGTGCCAGCAGTGAAATTCTTTGGGACATATGGGGCTACACCTTC. Amino acid sequence: CASSEILWDIWGYTF.

This clone came up a few times. The CDR3 nucleotides read TGCGCCAGCAGCCAAGAAGTCGCTTCGGGACAGGGTGAAAAACTGTTTTTT. Its translation: CASSQEVASGQGEKLFF. The V gene is TRBV4-1, the J gene TRBJ1-4, with 9 bases fitting TRBD1. This CDR3 contains 17 residues. V lost 0 bases and J lost 7; bases outside the gene matches: 9. From germline, CDR1 is MGHRA and CDR2 YSYEKL.

This clone was counted between two and nine times. The chain has TRBV27 and TRBJ2-2; maybe TRBD1 (6 bases). CDR3 length: 14 amino acids. CDR1 is MNHEY and CDR2 is SMNVEV in the germline V gene (reference sequence). V was trimmed by 3 bases and J by 8 bases, leaving 13 bases between them. CDR3 loop: CASSLGARSGELFF. Here the CDR3 DNA reads TGTGCCAGCAGTTTGGGGGCGCGGTCGGGGGAGCTGTTTTTT.

The J gene is TRBJ1-1, the V gene TRBV10-3; D call uncertain. Trimming removed 8 bases at V and 5 bases at J, with 18 bases between. The CDR3 has 14 residues. Germline loops: CDR1 ENHRY, CDR2 SYGVKD. The CDR3 sequence: CAIWNAGGRTEAFF. The CDR3 nucleotides are TGTGCCATCTGGAATGCAGGTGGCCGGACTGAAGCTTTCTTT.

The chain employs TRBV30 and TRBJ2-3, with 7 bases identical to TRBD1. From germline, CDR1 is GTSNPN and CDR2 SVGIG (reference sequence). The CDR3 extends over 18 amino acids. The junction had 15 bases not matched to a gene; V was cut back by 3 bases and J by 0 bases. CDR3 bases: TGTGCCTGGAGAAATACGCCCCTGACAGGGACCAGCACAGATACGCAGTATTTT. It translates to CAWRNTPLTGTSTDTQYF.

The V gene is TRBV28, the J gene TRBJ2-3; 9 nucleotides align to TRBD2. The J segment lost 6 bases and the V segment lost 2 bases, leaving 6 bases of the junction unmatched. Germline V gene sequence: CDR1 MDHEN, CDR2 SYDVKM. The CDR3 runs 15 residues. This chain's CDR3 is CASSLVAGGRDTQYF. CDR3 sequence (DNA): TGTGCCAGCAGTTTAGTGGCGGGAGGGCGGGATACGCAGTATTTT.

The chain couples TRBV5-1 to TRBJ2-3, with 8 bases that match TRBD2. The trim removed 7 bases at V and 6 bases at J, leaving 10 bases unmatched. This CDR3 has 14 amino acids. CDR1 and CDR2 from the germline V gene are SGHRS and YFSETQ. The DNA of the CDR3 is TGCGCCAGCCTTCGGATGACGGGGGGGGATACGCAGTATTTT. Its translation is CASLRMTGGDTQYF.

This chain connects TRBV4-1 to TRBJ2-3; 9 bases match TRBD2. Trimming cost V 0 bases and J 2 bases; bases outside gene matches: 12. The length of the CDR3 is 19 residues. From germline, CDR1 is MGHRA and CDR2 YSYEKL. CDR3 coding DNA: TGCGCCAGCAGCCAAGATCGAGTAGCGGGGGCCTACTCCACAGATACGCAGTATTTT. Translated, it gives CASSQDRVAGAYSTDTQYF.

This chain uses TRBV5-1 with TRBJ2-1, with D possibly matching TRBD2 (5 bases). V lost 4 bases and J lost 2, with 10 bases in between. This CDR3 spans 14 amino acids. The germline V gene encodes CDR1 SGHRS and CDR2 YFSETQ. The CDR3 nucleotides are TGCGCCAGCAGCGAAGCGGAAACCTACAATGAGCAGTTCTTC. Translating it yields CASSEAETYNEQFF.